This is a list of T cell receptor beta chains from one sample in a study of OX40 agonist ivuxolimab in advanced cancers. This table comes from immunoSEQ multiplex PCR, and its TCRdb copy is limited to in-frame clones, with some not included. The table lists about 25,000 clones, about 76% of them singletons. Sequencing used CD4+ or CD8+ T cells sorted from blood, obtained in a trial of the OX40 agonist ivuxolimab. These receptors came from an adult with an advanced solid tumor such as melanoma, head and neck, liver or kidney cancer. CDR3s include the opening cysteine and the closing phenylalanine or tryptophan. The D gene is left open where the match is weak. Size tells how often a clone was seen (once, few, many) or the class of an expanded clone, and some rows leave it out.

length	size	D	J	V	CDR3	DNA
14	NA	NA	TRBJ2-3	TRBV30	CAWSVLAFTDTQYF	TGTGCCTGGAGTGTACTGGCTTTCACAGATACGCAGTATTTT
13	few	NA	TRBJ2-1	TRBV10-3	CAISENRQNEQFF	TGTGCCATCAGTGAGAACAGGCAGAATGAGCAGTTCTTC
14	NA	TRBD1	TRBJ2-3	TRBV6-5	CASSLDRATDTQYF	TGTGCCAGCAGCTTAGACAGGGCCACAGATACGCAGTATTTT
14	once	NA	TRBJ1-1	TRBV28	CASREPGINTEAFF	TGTGCCAGCAGAGAACCGGGAATCAACACTGAAGCTTTCTTT
12	few	NA	TRBJ2-7	TRBV7-9	CASGGPGFEQYF	TGTGCCAGCGGTGGGCCGGGGTTCGAGCAGTACTTC
12	NA	NA	TRBJ2-1	TRBV2	CASRARRNEQFF	TGTGCCAGCAGAGCACGCCGCAATGAGCAGTTCTTC
17	few	NA	TRBJ1-1	TRBV5-1	CASSLEAGWSVNTEAFF	TGCGCCAGCAGCTTGGAAGCAGGCTGGAGTGTGAACACTGAAGCTTTCTTT
17	NA	TRBD1	TRBJ1-1	TRBV5-1	CASSPDPDRAVNTEAFF	TGCGCCAGCAGCCCAGACCCGGACAGGGCCGTCAACACTGAAGCTTTCTTT
13	NA	TRBD1	TRBJ2-7	TRBV5-1	CASSLGQGLEQYF	TGCGCCAGCAGCCTAGGACAGGGTCTGGAGCAGTACTTC
11	NA	NA	TRBJ1-2	TRBV20-1	CSARDSGGYTF	TGCAGTGCTAGAGACAGCGGGGGCTACACCTTC
14	NA	TRBD1	TRBJ1-6	TRBV5-8	CASSTGQGDSPLHF	TGTGCCAGCAGCACGGGACAGGGGGATTCACCCCTCCACTTT
14	NA	TRBD1	TRBJ2-7	TRBV7-9	CASTRDRGPYEQYF	TGTGCCAGCACCCGGGACAGGGGTCCCTACGAGCAGTACTTC
15	NA	NA	TRBJ2-2	TRBV15	CATSRGTGDAGELFF	TGTGCCACCAGCAGAGGAACTGGGGACGCCGGGGAGCTGTTTTTT
15	medium-sized	NA	TRBJ2-3	TRBV9	CASSVAGIEGDTQYF	TGTGCCAGCAGCGTAGCTGGAATAGAAGGAGATACGCAGTATTTT
15	once	TRBD1	TRBJ1-5	TRBV6-5	CASSELGQDGQPQHF	TGTGCCAGCAGCGAATTGGGACAGGACGGGCAGCCCCAGCATTTT
12	NA	NA	TRBJ1-1	TRBV29-1	CSVEDRTIEAFF	TGCAGCGTTGAAGATCGGACAATTGAAGCTTTCTTT
13	NA	NA	TRBJ2-5	TRBV7-3	CASSLYSVGTQYF	TGTGCCAGCAGCTTATATTCCGTCGGGACCCAGTACTTC
15	NA	NA	TRBJ2-5	TRBV7-9	CASSSRDQGRETQYF	TGTGCCAGCAGCTCCAGGGACCAGGGGCGAGAGACCCAGTACTTC
14	NA	NA	TRBJ2-1	TRBV7-3	CASSLELMGGEQFF	TGTGCCAGCAGCTTAGAGTTGATGGGTGGCGAGCAGTTCTTC
13	NA	NA	TRBJ2-7	TRBV30	CAWTGGVTYEQYF	TGTGCCTGGACAGGCGGCGTCACCTACGAGCAGTACTTC
13	NA	NA	TRBJ2-7	TRBV5-1	CASTLAPGYEQYF	TGCGCCAGCACCTTAGCCCCCGGGTACGAGCAGTACTTC
15	NA	NA	TRBJ1-1	TRBV7-6	CASSARGGGDTEAFF	TGTGCCAGCAGCGCCCGGGGCGGGGGTGACACTGAAGCTTTCTTT
12	NA	TRBD1	TRBJ1-2	TRBV5-8	CASSWTGSGYTF	TGTGCCAGCAGCTGGACAGGCTCTGGCTACACCTTC
13	NA	NA	TRBJ2-1	TRBV2	CASQGLPSSEQFF	TGTGCCAGCCAGGGGCTCCCCTCGAGTGAGCAGTTCTTC
18	NA	NA	TRBJ2-5	TRBV28	CASSSYPKETENQETQYF	TGTGCCAGCAGTTCATACCCTAAAGAGACTGAAAATCAAGAGACCCAGTACTTC
16	NA	NA	TRBJ2-1	TRBV21-1	CASSTTGTSGYNEQFF	TGTGCCAGCAGCACCACCGGGACTAGCGGTTACAATGAGCAGTTCTTC
19	NA	TRBD2	TRBJ2-3	TRBV28	CASSLPLPGLAGDWDTQYF	TGTGCCAGCAGTTTACCCCTCCCGGGACTAGCGGGAGACTGGGATACGCAGTATTTT
16	NA	NA	TRBJ2-7	TRBV2	CASSSEGSPIPRRQYF	TGTGCCAGCAGCAGTGAAGGGTCCCCTATACCGAGGCGGCAGTACTTC
17	NA	TRBD1	TRBJ2-6	TRBV29-1	CSVSGTARLSGANVLTF	TGCAGCGTTTCCGGGACAGCGAGACTCTCTGGGGCCAACGTCCTGACTTTC
15	once	NA	TRBJ2-3	TRBV5-8	CASSLRWTPTDTQYF	TGTGCCAGCAGCTTGCGTTGGACACCCACAGATACGCAGTATTTT
17	NA	NA	TRBJ1-4	TRBV7-9	CASSSNRGQYPNEKLFF	TGTGCCAGCAGCTCGAACCGTGGACAGTACCCTAATGAAAAACTGTTTTTT
13	NA	NA	TRBJ2-7	TRBV11-1	CASSNRDWLEQYF	TGTGCCAGCAGCAACAGGGATTGGCTCGAGCAGTACTTC
14	NA	NA	TRBJ1-2	TRBV5-6	CASSTRGGAYGYTF	TGTGCCAGCAGCACGCGGGGGGGTGCCTATGGCTACACCTTC
16	NA	TRBD2	TRBJ2-3	TRBV5-6	CASSPPGRGSTDTQYF	TGTGCCAGCAGCCCCCCCGGGCGGGGGAGCACAGATACGCAGTATTTT
15	NA	NA	TRBJ1-2	TRBV4-1	CASSHDTLGPYGYTF	TGCGCCAGCAGCCACGACACCCTCGGCCCCTATGGCTACACCTTC
12	NA	NA	TRBJ2-5	TRBV7-9	CASSLAAETQYF	TGTGCCAGCAGCTTAGCGGCGGAGACCCAGTACTTC
13	NA	NA	TRBJ2-7	TRBV28	CASSFFTAYEQYF	TGTGCCAGCAGTTTTTTCACCGCCTACGAGCAGTACTTC
13	NA	NA	TRBJ2-5	TRBV11-3	CASSLFGWETQYF	TGTGCCAGCAGCTTATTCGGTTGGGAGACCCAGTACTTC
14	NA	NA	TRBJ2-4	TRBV27	CASSSANDKNIQYF	TGTGCCAGCAGTTCAGCTAATGACAAAAACATTCAGTACTTC
15	NA	NA	TRBJ1-1	TRBV11-2	CASSRGQLMNTEAFF	TGTGCCAGCAGCCGCGGACAGCTTATGAACACTGAAGCTTTCTTT
15	NA	TRBD2	TRBJ2-1	TRBV7-6	CASTSPAGGFYEQFF	TGTGCCAGCACCAGCCCGGCGGGAGGGTTCTATGAGCAGTTCTTC
17	NA	NA	TRBJ2-1	TRBV27	CAGRGVSRHITYNEQFF	TGTGCCGGTAGGGGGGTTTCCAGACACATTACTTACAATGAGCAGTTCTTC
14	NA	TRBD2	TRBJ2-3	TRBV9	CASSVGSGRDTQYF	TGTGCCAGCAGCGTTGGTAGCGGGAGGGATACGCAGTATTTT
15	NA	NA	TRBJ2-1	TRBV6-5	CASSYDRPSYNEQFF	TGTGCCAGCAGTTATGACAGGCCTTCCTACAATGAGCAGTTCTTC
12	once	NA	TRBJ2-2	TRBV28	CASSKNTGELFF	TGTGCCAGCAGCAAGAACACCGGGGAGCTGTTTTTT
15	NA	NA	TRBJ2-5	TRBV4-1	CASSQGPGPQETQYF	TGCGCCAGCAGCCAAGGGCCAGGACCACAAGAGACCCAGTACTTC
13	NA	NA	TRBJ1-5	TRBV28	CASNLPGSKPQHF	TGTGCCAGCAACCTCCCAGGGAGCAAGCCCCAGCATTTT
13	NA	TRBD1	TRBJ1-2	TRBV16	CASSQSGTEKRTF	TGTGCCAGCAGCCAATCCGGGACAGAGAAGCGCACCTTC
15	NA	NA	TRBJ1-4	TRBV4-2	CASSQDWQGKEKLFF	TGTGCCAGCAGCCAAGATTGGCAGGGGAAAGAAAAACTGTTTTTT
12	many	TRBD1	TRBJ1-2	TRBV6-1	CASGRGQNGYTF	TGTGCCAGTGGCAGGGGGCAAAATGGCTACACCTTC
16	NA	NA	TRBJ2-7	TRBV21-1	CALRLGERSPVYEQYF	TGTGCCCTCCGTCTAGGGGAGCGGTCCCCAGTTTACGAGCAGTACTTC
13	NA	TRBD2	TRBJ2-7	TRBV4-1	CASSPRGGYEQYF	TGCGCCAGCAGCCCACGGGGGGGCTACGAGCAGTACTTC